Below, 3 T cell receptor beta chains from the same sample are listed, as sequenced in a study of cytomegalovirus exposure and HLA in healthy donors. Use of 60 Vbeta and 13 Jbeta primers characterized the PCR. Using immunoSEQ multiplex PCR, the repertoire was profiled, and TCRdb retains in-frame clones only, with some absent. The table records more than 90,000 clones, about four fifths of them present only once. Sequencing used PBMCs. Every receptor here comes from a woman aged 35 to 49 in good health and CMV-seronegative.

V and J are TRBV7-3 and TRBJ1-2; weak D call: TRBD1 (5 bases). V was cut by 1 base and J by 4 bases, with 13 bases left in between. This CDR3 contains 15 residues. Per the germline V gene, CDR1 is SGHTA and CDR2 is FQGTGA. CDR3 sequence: CASSLNAGRAYGYTF. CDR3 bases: TGTGCCAGCAGCTTAAATGCGGGACGGGCCTATGGCTACACCTTC.

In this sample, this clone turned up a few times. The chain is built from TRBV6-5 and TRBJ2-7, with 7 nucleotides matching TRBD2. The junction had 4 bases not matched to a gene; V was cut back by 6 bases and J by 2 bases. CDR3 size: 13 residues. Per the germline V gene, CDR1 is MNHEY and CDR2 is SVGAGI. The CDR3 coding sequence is TGTGCCAGCAGCCGGGACTACCCCTACGAGCAGTACTTC. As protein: CASSRDYPYEQYF.

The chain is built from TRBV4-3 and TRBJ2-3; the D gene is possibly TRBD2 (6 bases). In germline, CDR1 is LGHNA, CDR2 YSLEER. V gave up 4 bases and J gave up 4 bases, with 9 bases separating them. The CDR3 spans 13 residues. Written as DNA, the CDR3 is TGCGCCAGCAGCCCCGGCGGGGCAGATACGCAGTATTTT. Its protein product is CASSPGGADTQYF.